Following are 12 T cell receptor beta chains from one sample sequenced in a study of EBV T-cell therapy then PD-1 blockade in nasopharyngeal carcinoma. Profiled with immunoSEQ multiplex PCR; TCRdb holds only in-frame clones, not every one. The sample consists of 20,000 to 25,000 clones, 82% of them appearing once. As to treatment: AdE1-LMPpoly-expanded autologous EBV-specific T-cell therapy followed by anti-PD-1 nivolumab. No antigens are known for them. Sequencing used CD8+ T cells from blood, obtained at day -245 from a patient whose treatment included autologous EBV-specific T cells and nivolumab. The receptors stem from a man aged 40-49 years with nasopharyngeal carcinoma.

The chain joins TRBV21-1 to TRBJ1-4. TRBV21-1 is given as a pseudogene. The CDR3 has 10 amino acids. CDR3 protein: CASSNPKLFF. The CDR3 DNA is TGTGCCAGCAGCAACCCCAAACTGTTTTTT.

The gene calls are TRBV6-4 and TRBJ1-6; D gene uncertain. The V end was cut by 6 bases, the J end by 7 bases, with 13 bases between. This CDR3 region has 14 residues. Germline V gene sequence: CDR1 MRHNA, CDR2 SNTAGT. This chain's CDR3 is CASSARARNSPLHF. The DNA of the CDR3 is TGTGCCAGCAGCGCCCGGGCACGCAATTCACCCCTCCACTTT.

This chain uses TRBV28 with TRBJ1-6, with D uncertain. V dropped 5 bases and J dropped 13 bases, with 12 bases sitting between them. This CDR3 is built from 12 residues. Germline V gene data show CDR1 as MDHEN and CDR2 as SYDVKM. The chain's CDR3 is CASSPPRGPLHF. CDR3 bases: TGTGCCAGCAGTCCCCCCCGTGGGCCCCTCCACTTT.

This clone was detected once. The rearrangement uses TRBV28 and TRBJ1-6; D is undetermined. V lost 6 bases, J lost 9 bases, and 21 bases lay in between. The length of the CDR3 is 16 residues. Germline loops: CDR1 MDHEN, CDR2 SYDVKM. The CDR3 DNA is TGTGCCAGCAGACGTACCAGCGGGGAATGGGGTTCACCCCTCCACTTT. This codes for CASRRTSGEWGSPLHF.

The chain has TRBV13 and TRBJ2-7, with D perhaps matching TRBD2 (6 bases). CDR1 and CDR2 from the germline V gene are PRHDT and FYEKMQ (reference sequence). Trimming removed 5 bases at V and 3 bases at J, with 17 bases between. The CDR3 covers 15 residues. In DNA form, the CDR3 reads TGTGCCAGCAGCCCCCCCGGACTAACTCTCTACGAGCAGTACTTC. Its protein is CASSPPGLTLYEQYF.

This sequence joins TRBV2 and TRBJ1-5; tentative D call: TRBD1 (5 bases). The CDR3 extends over 16 amino acids. Trimming pared 2 bases from V and 4 bases from J, leaving 15 bases between. Germline V gene lookup returns CDR1 SNHLY and CDR2 FYNNEI. The CDR3 DNA follows: TGTGCCAGCAGTGAACGTACGTGGGGGGGTAATCAGCCCCAGCATTTT. It encodes CASSERTWGGNQPQHF.

A few counts support this clone. This chain links TRBV5-4 with TRBJ1-2; D is uncertain. CDR1 and CDR2 (germline): SGHNT, YYREEE (reference sequence). This CDR3 has 14 amino acids. V lost 4 bases and J lost 5, with 15 bases in between. CDR3 nucleotide sequence: TGTGCCAGCAGCGGGCAGGAGAATGGTTATGGCTACACCTTC. It yields the protein CASSGQENGYGYTF.

Details on this clone: A junction end diverges from the germline sequence, so it may reflect a read error. This chain connects TRBV5-8 to TRBJ2-5; D is undetermined. Germline V CDR1 and CDR2: SGHTS, YDEGEE. This CDR3 contains 9 residues. CDR3 region: CASSLVSNF. The CDR3 DNA is TGTGCCAGCAGCTTGGTGAGCAACTTC.

This clone has just a few counts. The V call is TRBV4-3, the J call TRBJ1-1; D uncertain. The germline CDR1 and CDR2 sequences are LGHNA and YSLEER. The V and J ends lost 3 bases and 1 base respectively, with 9 bases between them. This CDR3 region has 14 residues. The CDR3 coding sequence is TGCGCCAGCAGCCACATGACGGCGAACACTGAAGCTTTCTTT. Translating it yields CASSHMTANTEAFF.

The chain has TRBV7-8 and TRBJ1-2; D remains unclear. The V and J ends lost 5 bases and 4 bases respectively, with 14 bases between them. This CDR3 contains 14 residues. The germline gives CDR1 SGHVS, CDR2 FQNEAQ. The CDR3 DNA sequence: TGTGCCAGCAGCCCCCCGACGAGACCCTATGGCTACACCTTC. It translates to CASSPPTRPYGYTF. The full variable domain, its missing parts supplied by reference TRBV7-8 and TRBJ1-2, is GAGVSQSPRYKVAKRGQDVALRCDPISGHVSLFWYQQALGQGPEFLTYFQNEAQLDKSGLPSDRFFAERPEGSVSTLKIQRTQQEDSAVYLCASSPPTRPYGYTFGSGTRLTVV.

This chain uses TRBV6-4 with TRBJ2-1, with TRBD2 identical over 13 bases. This CDR3 region has 15 residues. In germline, CDR1 is MRHNA, CDR2 SNTAGT. The J segment lost 4 bases and the V segment lost 3 bases, leaving 0 bases of the junction unmatched. In DNA form, the CDR3 reads TGTGCCAGCAGTGAGACTAGCGGGGGGTACAATGAGCAGTTCTTC. As protein: CASSETSGGYNEQFF.

This clone came up once. This chain uses TRBV12-3 or TRBV12-4 with TRBJ1-1, with D hard to call. The CDR3 is 10 residues long. V was pared by 10 bases and J by 7 bases, with 10 bases between. This CDR3 reads CATYLGEAFF. CDR3 sequence (DNA): TGTGCCACCTACCTTGGTGAAGCTTTCTTT.